Listed here is a single TCR beta chain. Its specificity is not known. The data were obtained in a study of neurological immune-mediated disorders. Study overall: Of the approximately 35 patients who had multiple sclerosis, about 30 had the relapsing-remitting form and 3 had the secondary progressive form. Findings and limits, study-wide: HTLV-1-associated myelopathy led in TCR clonal expansion, while multiple sclerosis ranked lowest, below healthy controls.

Preparation of the unsorted libraries drew on 2 million PBMCs stored at -80 C. The authors made cDNA by 5'RACE with 10-nucleotide random UMIs. TCRdb called the 5' RACE reads again in MiXCR, with one record for every CDR3 protein. The sample lists approximately 59,000 distinct CDR3 sequences; roughly 4.9% were seen once. V was cut by 8 bases and J by 5 bases, with 13 bases left in between. CDR1 is DFQATT, CDR2 SNEGSKA, per germline (reference sequence). The CDR3 length is 11 residues. The TCR comes from a human donor with multiple sclerosis. The donor label of this sample is uncertain. The sequenced sample consisted of PBMCs. The V gene is TRBV20-1, the J gene TRBJ2-7; D ambiguous. CDR3 in DNA: TGCAGTCTCCAGAGTGGTGACGAGCAGTACTTC. This encodes CSLQSGDEQYF.